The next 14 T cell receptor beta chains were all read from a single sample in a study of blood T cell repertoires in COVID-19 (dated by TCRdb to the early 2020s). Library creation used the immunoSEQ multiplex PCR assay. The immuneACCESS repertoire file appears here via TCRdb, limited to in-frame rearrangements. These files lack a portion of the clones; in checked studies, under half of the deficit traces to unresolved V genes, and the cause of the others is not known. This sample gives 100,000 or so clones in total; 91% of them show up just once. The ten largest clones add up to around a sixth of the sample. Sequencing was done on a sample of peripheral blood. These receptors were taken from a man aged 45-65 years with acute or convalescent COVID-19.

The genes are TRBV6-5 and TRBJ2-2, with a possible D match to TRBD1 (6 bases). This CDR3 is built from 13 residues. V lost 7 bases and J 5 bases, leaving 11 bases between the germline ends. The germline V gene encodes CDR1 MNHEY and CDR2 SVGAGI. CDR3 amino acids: CASTPTGTGELFF. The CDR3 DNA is TGTGCCAGCACCCCTACAGGGACCGGGGAGCTGTTTTTT.

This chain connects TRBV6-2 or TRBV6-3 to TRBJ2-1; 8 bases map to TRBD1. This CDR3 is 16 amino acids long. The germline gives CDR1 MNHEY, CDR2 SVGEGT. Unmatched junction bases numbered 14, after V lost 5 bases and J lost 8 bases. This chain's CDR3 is CASSLPRTGSLHEQFF. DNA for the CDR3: TGTGCCAGCAGTCTCCCCCGGACAGGGAGTCTCCATGAGCAGTTCTTC.

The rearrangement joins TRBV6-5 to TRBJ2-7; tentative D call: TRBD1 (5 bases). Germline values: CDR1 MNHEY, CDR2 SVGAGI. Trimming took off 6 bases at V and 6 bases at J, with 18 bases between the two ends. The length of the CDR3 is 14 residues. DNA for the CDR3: TGTGCCAGCAGAGGCTTCCAGGGTAGGCTCGAGCAGTACTTC. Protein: CASRGFQGRLEQYF.

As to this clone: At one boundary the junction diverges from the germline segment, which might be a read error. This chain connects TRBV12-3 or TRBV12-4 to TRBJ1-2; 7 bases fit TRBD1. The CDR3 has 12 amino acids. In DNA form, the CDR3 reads TGTGCCAGCAGTTTAGGGGACAGCGAGCTCAGCTTC. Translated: CASSLGDSELSF.

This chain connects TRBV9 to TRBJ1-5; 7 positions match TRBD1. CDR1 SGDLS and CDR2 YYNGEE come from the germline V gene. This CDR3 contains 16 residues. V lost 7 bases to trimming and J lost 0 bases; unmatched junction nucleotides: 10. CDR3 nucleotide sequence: TGTGCCAGCCCCGGGACAGCGCGAAATAGCAATCAGCCCCAGCATTTT. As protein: CASPGTARNSNQPQHF.

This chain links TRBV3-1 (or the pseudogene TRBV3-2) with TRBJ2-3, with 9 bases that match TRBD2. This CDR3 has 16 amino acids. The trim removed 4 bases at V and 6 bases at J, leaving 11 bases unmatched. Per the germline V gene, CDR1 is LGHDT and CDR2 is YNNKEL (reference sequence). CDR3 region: CASSRAGRGGSDTQYF. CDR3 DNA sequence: TGTGCCAGCAGCCGGGCGGGGCGGGGGGGATCTGATACGCAGTATTTT.

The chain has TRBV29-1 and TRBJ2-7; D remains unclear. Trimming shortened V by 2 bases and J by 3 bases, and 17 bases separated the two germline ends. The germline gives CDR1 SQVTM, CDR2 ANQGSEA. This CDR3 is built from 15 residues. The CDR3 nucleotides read TGCAGCGTTGAATTTGGCACACCTTCCTTCTACGAGCAGTACTTC. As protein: CSVEFGTPSFYEQYF.

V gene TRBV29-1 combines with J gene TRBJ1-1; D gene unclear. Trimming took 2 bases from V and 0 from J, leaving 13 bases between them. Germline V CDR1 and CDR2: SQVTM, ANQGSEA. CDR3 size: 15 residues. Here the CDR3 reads CSVEQNRGMNTEAFF. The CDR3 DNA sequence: TGCAGCGTTGAACAGAATCGCGGCATGAACACTGAAGCTTTCTTT.

CDR3 nucleotide sequence: TGTGCCAGCAGCGCCGTCCGGGGCTACGAGCAGTACTTC. It yields the protein CASSAVRGYEQYF. The genes are TRBV11-3 and TRBJ2-7; D may be TRBD2 (5 bases). V lost 5 bases and J 3 bases, leaving 11 bases between the germline ends. Germline V gene sequence: CDR1 SGHNT, CDR2 YENEEA. This CDR3 has 13 amino acids.

CDR3 in amino acids: CATSDLPQGRGTDTQYF. CDR3 sequence (DNA): TGTGCCACCAGTGATTTGCCCCAGGGTAGGGGCACAGATACGCAGTATTTT. The chain links TRBV24-1 to TRBJ2-3; D is perhaps TRBD1 (5 bases). CDR1 is KGHDR, CDR2 SFDVKD, per germline. The V gene lost 0 bases and the J gene lost 1 base, with 13 bases spanning the gap. The CDR3 spans 17 residues.

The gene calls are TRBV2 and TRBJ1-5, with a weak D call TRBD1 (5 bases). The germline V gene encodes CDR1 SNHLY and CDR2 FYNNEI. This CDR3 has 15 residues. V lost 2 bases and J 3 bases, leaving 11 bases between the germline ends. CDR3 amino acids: CASSESGGPNQPQHF. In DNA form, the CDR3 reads TGTGCCAGCAGTGAATCCGGGGGTCCCAATCAGCCCCAGCATTTT. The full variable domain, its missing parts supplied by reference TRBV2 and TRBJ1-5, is EPEVTQTPSHQVTQMGQEVILRCVPISNHLYFYWYRQILGQKVEFLVSFYNNEISEKSEIFDDQFSVERPDGSNFTLKIRSTKLEDSAMYFCASSESGGPNQPQHFGDGTRLSIL.

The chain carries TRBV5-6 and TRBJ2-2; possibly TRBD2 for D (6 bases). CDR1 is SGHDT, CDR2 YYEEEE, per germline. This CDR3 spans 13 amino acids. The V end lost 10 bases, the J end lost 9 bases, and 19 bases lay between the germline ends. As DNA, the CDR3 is TGTGCCGCCGGGGGACCCGATTCTTGGGAGCTGTTTTTT. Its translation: CAAGGPDSWELFF.

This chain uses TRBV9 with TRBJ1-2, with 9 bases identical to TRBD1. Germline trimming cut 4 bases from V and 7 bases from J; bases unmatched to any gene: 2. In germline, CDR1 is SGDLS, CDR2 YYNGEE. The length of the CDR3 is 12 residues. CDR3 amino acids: CASSSTGGGYTF. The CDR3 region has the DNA TGTGCCAGCAGCTCGACAGGGGGTGGCTACACCTTC.

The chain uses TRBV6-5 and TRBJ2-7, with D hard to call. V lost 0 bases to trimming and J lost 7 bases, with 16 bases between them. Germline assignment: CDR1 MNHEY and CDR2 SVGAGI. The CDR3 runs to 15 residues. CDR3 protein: CASSYSQAPKREQYF. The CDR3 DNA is TGTGCCAGCAGTTACTCGCAGGCTCCCAAGAGAGAGCAGTACTTC.